These 30 T cell receptor beta chains were all obtained from the same sample, sequenced in a study of blood T cell repertoires in COVID-19 (dated by TCRdb to about 2020). The receptor library was made with the immunoSEQ multiplex PCR assay. This immuneACCESS table, as held by TCRdb, lists in-frame sequences with V and J called but not all clones. Of the missing ones, under half trace to an unresolved V gene in checked studies; the others have no known cause. Counted in this sample were 29,000 or so clones; approximately 81% of them appeared once. Approximately 9.4% of the sample rests with the top ten. The sequenced sample consisted of peripheral blood. These receptor sequences come from an elderly man with active COVID-19.

The CDR3 reads CASWQGISGNTIYF. CDR3 coding DNA: TGTGCCAGCTGGCAGGGTATCTCTGGAAACACCATATATTTT. The rearrangement joins TRBV2 to TRBJ1-3, with D possibly matching TRBD1 (5 bases). Germline loops: CDR1 SNHLY, CDR2 FYNNEI. The CDR3 has 14 amino acids. Trimming took 8 bases from V and 0 from J, leaving 11 bases between them.

The V gene is TRBV5-1, the J gene TRBJ2-2, with D unclear. Germline assignment: CDR1 SGHRS and CDR2 YFSETQ. Trimming stripped 0 bases from V and 2 bases from J, with 8 bases between. This CDR3 region has 15 residues. CDR3 sequence reads: CASSLGQINTGELFF. In DNA form, the CDR3 reads TGCGCCAGCAGCTTGGGTCAGATCAACACCGGGGAGCTGTTTTTT.

The chain is built from TRBV3-1 (or the pseudogene TRBV3-2) and TRBJ2-5; D uncertain. The V end lost 4 bases, the J end lost 4 bases, and 10 bases lay between the germline ends. The CDR3 has 13 amino acids. Per the germline V gene, CDR1 is LGHDT and CDR2 is YNNKEL (reference sequence). Here the CDR3 reads CASSPASGETQYF. The DNA of the CDR3 is TGTGCCAGCAGCCCAGCGTCCGGAGAGACCCAGTACTTC.

This chain uses TRBV3-1 (or the pseudogene TRBV3-2) with TRBJ1-2; perhaps TRBD1 as D (6 bases). Germline CDR1 and CDR2: LGHDT and YNNKEL (reference sequence). The CDR3 totals 14 residues. Between the trimmed V and J ends, which lost 0 bases and 7 bases, there was a span of 12 bases. The CDR3 is CASSQDQGRGGYTF. Written as DNA, the CDR3 is TGTGCCAGCAGCCAAGATCAGGGGAGGGGTGGCTACACCTTC.

V is TRBV27 and J is TRBJ2-3; no firm D call. V lost 5 bases, J lost 3 bases, and 18 bases lay in between. Germline assignment: CDR1 MNHEY and CDR2 SMNVEV (reference sequence). The CDR3 is 16 residues long. The DNA for the CDR3 is TGTGCCAGCAGTCCCGCCGCTGGGCGACCTACAGATACGCAGTATTTT. Translating gives CASSPAAGRPTDTQYF.

The chain combines TRBV11-2 with TRBJ1-4; 7 bases align to TRBD1. This CDR3 has 15 residues. V lost 4 bases and J lost 5; bases outside the gene matches: 7. The germline CDR1 and CDR2 sequences are SGHAT and FQNNGV. The CDR3 spells CASSSTRRGNEKLFF. Written as DNA, the CDR3 is TGTGCCAGCAGCTCCACACGCAGGGGGAATGAAAAACTGTTTTTT.

V is TRBV5-6 and J is TRBJ1-4; D is possibly TRBD1 (5 bases). In germline, CDR1 is SGHDT, CDR2 YYEEEE. CDR3 size: 11 residues. Trimming shortened V by 5 bases and J by 11 bases, and 10 bases separated the two germline ends. In DNA, the CDR3 is TGTGCCAGCAGTTTCGGGGGGAAACTGTTTTTT. It yields the protein CASSFGGKLFF.

V and J are TRBV6-5 and TRBJ2-5; D is perhaps TRBD1 (6 bases). Germline V gene lookup returns CDR1 MNHEY and CDR2 SVGAGI. CDR3 length: 15 amino acids. With 6 bases removed from V and 2 bases from J, the gap between germline ends came to 16 bases. The CDR3: CASRLSGTTQETQYF. The CDR3 DNA sequence: TGTGCCAGCAGGTTGTCCGGGACAACGCAAGAGACCCAGTACTTC.

The V gene is TRBV7-9, the J gene TRBJ2-1; tentatively, D is TRBD2 (6 bases). Between the trimmed V and J ends, which lost 1 base and 1 base, there was a span of 8 bases. Germline assignment: CDR1 SEHNR and CDR2 FQNEAQ (reference sequence). The CDR3 runs to 15 residues. The CDR3: CASSLDGGSYNEQFF. CDR3 DNA sequence: TGTGCCAGCAGCTTAGATGGGGGGTCCTACAATGAGCAGTTCTTC.

This clone was seen a single time. Lacking the conserved final phenylalanine or tryptophan, this CDR3 likely reflects a read error. The DNA is omitted, as the CDR3 cannot be located on it reliably, and the CDR3 follows TCRdb's listing. The J gene is TRBJ1-1, the V gene TRBV2. Germline lookup yields CDR1 SNHLY and CDR2 FYNNEI. From its first to its last residue, the CDR3 has 11 amino acids. CDR3 amino acids: CASSEARRAAM.

CDR3 nucleotides: TGTGCCAGCAGCCCAGGACAGGGGCAAATAGGAAACACCATATATTTT. The encoded protein is CASSPGQGQIGNTIYF. This chain links TRBV7-9 with TRBJ1-3; 9 bases line up with TRBD1. With 5 bases clipped from V and 4 bases from J, the junction kept 9 bases outside the gene matches. Germline V gives CDR1 SEHNR, CDR2 FQNEAQ (reference sequence). The CDR3 has 16 amino acids.

This rearrangement joins TRBV27 to TRBJ2-2, with 7 bases identical to TRBD1. The V gene end was trimmed by 6 bases and the J gene end by 0 bases; junction bases not matched to a gene: 7. This CDR3 comprises 16 residues. CDR1 and CDR2 (germline): MNHEY, SMNVEV (reference sequence). The CDR3 DNA sequence: TGTGCCAGCAGGGACCTCGGGACAGCGAACACCGGGGAGCTGTTTTTT. Translating gives CASRDLGTANTGELFF.

This clone was seen more than once but under ten times. J is TRBJ2-3 and V is TRBV4-1, with D unclear. This CDR3 has 13 amino acids. V lost 2 bases to trimming and J lost 1 base, with 4 bases between them. The germline V gene has CDR1 MGHRA and CDR2 YSYEKL. In nucleotides, the CDR3 is TGCGCCAGCAGCCAACAGGGCACAGATACGCAGTATTTT. This sequence encodes CASSQQGTDTQYF.

The rearrangement joins TRBV5-1 to TRBJ1-6, with D hard to call. The CDR3 is 13 amino acids. Deletions cut 6 bases from V and 5 bases from J, with 9 bases between. Germline CDR1 is SGHRS and CDR2 is YFSETQ. CDR3 DNA sequence: TGCGCCAGCAATAGCCAAGATAATTCACCCCTCCACTTT. Encoded protein: CASNSQDNSPLHF.

This clone was recorded only once. J is TRBJ2-3 and V is TRBV5-4, with TRBD2 identical over 10 bases. The CDR3 has 16 amino acids. Germline loops: CDR1 SGHNT, CDR2 YYREEE (reference sequence). The junction had 6 bases not matched to a gene; V was cut back by 1 base and J by 4 bases. Written as DNA, the CDR3 is TGTGCCAGCAGCTTGTTAGAAGCGGGGGGGGCAGATACGCAGTATTTT. It yields the protein CASSLLEAGGADTQYF.

CDR3 sequence: CSVGLAANTGELFF. DNA of the CDR3: TGCAGCGTTGGACTAGCAGCGAACACCGGGGAGCTGTTTTTT. The chain carries TRBV29-1 and TRBJ2-2, with 7 bases aligning to TRBD2. J lost 0 bases, V lost 4 bases, and 2 bases had no gene match. Germline loops: CDR1 SQVTM, CDR2 ANQGSEA. The CDR3 covers 14 residues.

With respect to this clone: The junction differs from germline at one of its ends, possibly a read error. The chain has TRBV19 and TRBJ2-2; 7 nucleotides align to TRBD1. CDR1 LNHDA and CDR2 SQIVND come from the germline V gene (reference sequence). The CDR3 has 17 amino acids. The CDR3 nucleotides are TGTGCCGGTAGTGGATCCCGGGACAGATATGGCACCGGGGAGCTGTTTTTT. As protein: CAGSGSRDRYGTGELFF.

This chain connects TRBV9 to TRBJ2-5; 9 nucleotides line up with TRBD2. Germline assignment: CDR1 SGDLS and CDR2 YYNGEE. The CDR3 runs 16 residues. V lost 0 bases and J lost 2; bases outside the gene matches: 5. The CDR3 loop reads CASSVGAGGIQETQYF. In DNA, the CDR3 is TGTGCCAGCAGCGTAGGGGCGGGGGGGATTCAAGAGACCCAGTACTTC.

This clone has a single count. The gene calls are TRBV3-1 (or the pseudogene TRBV3-2) and TRBJ2-1; 15 nucleotides match TRBD2. The CDR3 sequence is 14 residues long. The germline V gene has CDR1 LGHDT and CDR2 YNNKEL (reference sequence). V dropped 3 bases and J dropped 14; count of bases not matched to a gene: 5. CDR3 amino acids: CASSQGLAGGIKFF. In DNA, the CDR3 is TGTGCCAGCAGCCAGGGACTAGCGGGGGGAATTAAGTTCTTC.

The CDR3 spells CASRLYSNQPQHF. The CDR3 bases are TGCGCCAGCAGACTCTATAGCAATCAGCCCCAGCATTTT. The chain joins TRBV10-2 to TRBJ1-5; D is unclear. CDR3 length: 13 amino acids. The V and J ends lost 6 bases and 0 bases respectively, with 6 bases between them. From germline, CDR1 is WSHSY and CDR2 SAAADI.

This sequence joins TRBV19 and TRBJ2-7; TRBD1 matches at 9 bases. The V gene end was trimmed by 1 base and the J gene end by 1 base; junction bases not matched to a gene: 2. CDR3 length: 15 amino acids. Germline V gene data show CDR1 as LNHDA and CDR2 as SQIVND (reference sequence). The CDR3 DNA follows: TGTGCCAGTAGTATAGCCGGGACAGGGTCCTACGAGCAGTACTTC. It codes for CASSIAGTGSYEQYF.

This chain uses TRBV5-1 with TRBJ2-3; 8 bases agree with TRBD2. The length of the CDR3 is 14 residues. The germline V gene has CDR1 SGHRS and CDR2 YFSETQ. Trimming cost V 4 bases and J 3 bases; bases outside gene matches: 4. CDR3: CASSLSGGTDTQYF. DNA for the CDR3: TGCGCCAGCAGCCTTTCGGGGGGGACAGATACGCAGTATTTT. The full variable domain, rest sourced from reference TRBV5-1 and TRBJ2-3, is KAGVTQTPRYLIKTRGQQVTLSCSPISGHRSVSWYQQTPGQGLQFLFEYFSETQRNKGNFPGRFSGRQFSNSRSEMNVSTLELGDSALYLCASSLSGGTDTQYFGPGTRLTVL.

The chain links TRBV10-3 to TRBJ2-3; TRBD1 might be the D (6 bases). CDR3 size: 13 residues. V was pared by 6 bases and J by 4 bases, with 11 bases between. Germline CDR1 and CDR2: ENHRY and SYGVKD. The CDR3 loop is CAIRSRGSDTQYF. For the CDR3, the DNA is TGTGCCATCAGAAGCAGGGGATCAGATACGCAGTATTTT.

V is TRBV15 and J is TRBJ1-5; D gene ambiguous. With 4 bases removed from V and 9 bases from J, the gap between germline ends came to 13 bases. The CDR3 sequence is 13 residues long. Germline loops: CDR1 LNHNV, CDR2 YYDKDF (reference sequence). The CDR3 sequence is CATSTRERGPQHF. CDR3 in DNA: TGTGCCACCAGCACGAGGGAACGAGGGCCCCAGCATTTT. The variable domain in full, completed from reference TRBV15 and TRBJ1-5, reads DAMVIQNPRYQVTQFGKPVTLSCSQTLNHNVMYWYQQKSSQAPKLLFHYYDKDFNNEADTPDNFQSRRPNTSFCFLDIRSPGLGDTAMYLCATSTRERGPQHFGDGTRLSIL.

This rearrangement joins TRBV4-1 to TRBJ2-3, with 12 bases identical to TRBD2. Germline V gene lookup returns CDR1 MGHRA and CDR2 YSYEKL. V lost 1 base and J lost 5; bases outside the gene matches: 10. CDR3 length: 18 residues. CDR3 sequence reads: CASSQALAGGGSRDTQYF. DNA of the CDR3: TGCGCCAGCAGCCAAGCGCTAGCGGGGGGGGGATCTAGAGATACGCAGTATTTT.

The chain carries TRBV5-1 and TRBJ2-3; D is undetermined. V gave up 4 bases and J gave up 2 bases, with 17 bases separating them. The V gene's germline CDR1 is SGHRS and CDR2 YFSETQ. The CDR3 is 16 amino acids. This CDR3 is CASSPSRRRNTDTQYF. DNA of the CDR3: TGCGCCAGCAGCCCCTCCAGACGGCGGAACACAGATACGCAGTATTTT.

The rearrangement uses TRBV15 and TRBJ2-2, with 10 positions matching TRBD2. Germline values: CDR1 LNHNV, CDR2 YYDKDF (reference sequence). This CDR3 is built from 16 residues. With 3 bases clipped from V and 6 bases from J, the junction kept 7 bases outside the gene matches. The DNA for the CDR3 is TGTGCCACCAGCAGGGAACTAGCGGGGAGGGCCGGGGAGCTGTTTTTT. This encodes CATSRELAGRAGELFF.

V is TRBV7-8 and J is TRBJ2-7, with TRBD2 matching over 13 bases. CDR1 is SGHVS and CDR2 is FQNEAQ in the germline V gene. V was pared by 5 bases and J by 2 bases, with 6 bases of the junction left unmatched. The CDR3 extends over 16 amino acids. CDR3 loop: CASSGRGLAGTYEQYF. Here the CDR3 DNA reads TGTGCCAGCAGCGGCCGGGGACTAGCGGGGACCTACGAGCAGTACTTC.

The chain's CDR3 is CASSAGTGRLGQYF. The CDR3 bases are TGTGCCAGCTCAGCCGGGACGGGGAGGTTGGGGCAGTACTTC. The chain employs TRBV18 and TRBJ2-7; D is possibly TRBD2 (6 bases). The V and J ends lost 5 bases and 9 bases respectively, with 20 bases between them. The germline V gene encodes CDR1 KGHSH and CDR2 LQKENI. The CDR3 is 14 residues long.

This chain uses TRBV7-8 with TRBJ1-2, with D unresolved. Germline V gene data show CDR1 as SGHVS and CDR2 as FQNEAQ. The CDR3 length is 14 residues. Trimming stripped 1 base from V and 5 bases from J, with 11 bases between. The CDR3 here is CASSLGVGRYGYTF. The DNA for the CDR3 is TGTGCCAGCAGCTTAGGAGTAGGGAGGTATGGCTACACCTTC.